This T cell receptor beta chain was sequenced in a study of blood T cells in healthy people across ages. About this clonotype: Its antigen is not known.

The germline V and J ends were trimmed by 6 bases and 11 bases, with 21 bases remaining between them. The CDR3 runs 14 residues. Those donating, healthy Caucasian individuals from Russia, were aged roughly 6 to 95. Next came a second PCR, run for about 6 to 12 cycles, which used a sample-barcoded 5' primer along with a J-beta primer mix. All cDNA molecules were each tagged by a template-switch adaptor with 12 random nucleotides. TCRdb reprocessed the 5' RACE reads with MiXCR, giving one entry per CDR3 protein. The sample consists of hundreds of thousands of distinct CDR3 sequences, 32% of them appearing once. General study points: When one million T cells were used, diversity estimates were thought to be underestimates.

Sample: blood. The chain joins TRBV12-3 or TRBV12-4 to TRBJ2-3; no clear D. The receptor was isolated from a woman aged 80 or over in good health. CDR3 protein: CASSTGIETDVQYF. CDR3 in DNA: TGTGCCAGCAGCACCGGAATAGAAACAGATGTGCAGTATTTT.